The subject of this entry is one T cell receptor beta chain. Authors' methods: Counts of nucleated cells, estimated from reference gene primer amplification, were obtained. The repertoire was sequenced with immunoSEQ multiplex PCR; TCRdb's copy has only in-frame clones and lacks some. V, J and clone size were drawn from that table, and D and trimming were deduced from the DNA. The profile shows roughly 230,000 clones, 65% to 85% of them singletons. This sample was included in a study of blood T cell repertoires in COVID-19. Everyone who took part was about 18 to 90 years old, and they came from 24 US areas. Cohort placement rested on clinical history that participants reported themselves. Deletions cut 0 bases from V and 9 bases from J, with 15 bases between. The CDR3 length is 16 residues. Germline CDR1 and CDR2: MNHEY and SMNVEV (reference sequence).

This sequence joins TRBV27 and TRBJ1-6; no reliable D call. The sequence came from a man aged 50-60 years who had recovered from COVID-19. Sequencing was done on a sample of PBMCs or T cells enriched from blood (not recorded which). CDR3 nucleotide sequence: TGTGCCAGCAGTTTATCGCCTATTATGCCCCGTTCACCCCTCCACTTT. Its protein is CASSLSPIMPRSPLHF.